A selection of T cell receptor beta chains follows, all from one sample in a study of monozygotic twins with inflammatory bowel disease. TCRdb derives one entry per CDR3 protein from the 5' RACE reads, leaving out DNA. The sample includes around 210,000 distinct CDR3 sequences. The specimen was blood. The receptors originated from a human donor with ulcerative colitis or Crohn's disease, or a healthy co-twin of an affected twin (not recorded which). Both conserved end residues are part of each CDR3.

V gene: TRBV3-1; J gene: TRBJ2-3; CDR3 protein: CASSQGLTGWSQYF
V gene: TRBV29-1; J gene: TRBJ2-5; CDR3 protein: CSVEEAHPEETQYF
V gene: TRBV12-3/TRBV12-4; J gene: TRBJ2-7; CDR3 protein: CASSSGHLYEQYF
V gene: TRBV11-2; J gene: TRBJ2-7; CDR3 protein: CAGSLAGSYEQYF
V gene: TRBV2; J gene: TRBJ2-3; CDR3 protein: CASSRDRGITDTQYF
V gene: TRBV20-1; J gene: TRBJ2-1; CDR3 protein: CSARDVGHEQFF
V gene: TRBV7-2; J gene: TRBJ2-3; CDR3 protein: CASSWTGFTDTQYF
V gene: TRBV6-5; J gene: TRBJ1-6; CDR3 protein: CASSLQGASSPLHF
V gene: TRBV2; J gene: TRBJ1-5; CDR3 protein: CASSARGPGTGETQHF
V gene: TRBV7-9; J gene: TRBJ2-1; CDR3 protein: CASSDKVWASGSDEQFF
V gene: TRBV25-1; J gene: TRBJ1-2; CDR3 protein: CASSEPGDKSDGYTF
V gene: TRBV27; J gene: TRBJ1-1; CDR3 protein: CASSLSRNTEAFF
V gene: TRBV4-2; J gene: TRBJ2-1; CDR3 protein: CASSVRLAGGRGTDNEQFF
V gene: TRBV6-1; J gene: TRBJ1-1; CDR3 protein: CASGEGGRGTEAFF
V gene: TRBV7-2; J gene: TRBJ1-2; CDR3 protein: CASSLGGAFYGYTF
V gene: TRBV7-2; J gene: TRBJ2-5; CDR3 protein: CASSPMSGGGETQYF
V gene: TRBV12-5; J gene: TRBJ2-7; CDR3 protein: CASGLNYEQYF
V gene: TRBV19; J gene: TRBJ2-1; CDR3 protein: CASSIEGANHYNEQFF
V gene: TRBV19; J gene: TRBJ2-1; CDR3 protein: CASSTGGADNEQFF
V gene: TRBV6-2/TRBV6-3; J gene: TRBJ1-5; CDR3 protein: CASSYRGQSNQPQHF
V gene: TRBV6-6; J gene: TRBJ2-7; CDR3 protein: CASTPMTGDYEQYF
V gene: TRBV20-1; J gene: TRBJ1-5; CDR3 protein: CSVTRGTGGDRGNQPQHF
V gene: TRBV4-3; J gene: TRBJ2-1; CDR3 protein: CAGSQDRGGGNNEQFF
V gene: TRBV7-2; J gene: TRBJ1-5; CDR3 protein: CASSPINSNQPQHF
V gene: TRBV9; J gene: TRBJ1-1; CDR3 protein: CASSIGTGGFTEAFF
V gene: TRBV20-1; J gene: TRBJ2-2; CDR3 protein: CSARGQGETGELFF
V gene: TRBV6-1; J gene: TRBJ1-1; CDR3 protein: CACRQPMNTEAFF
V gene: TRBV4-2; J gene: TRBJ2-3; CDR3 protein: CPSSPGTSEDTQYF
V gene: TRBV7-6; J gene: TRBJ2-1; CDR3 protein: CASSLISIAGNEQFF
V gene: TRBV4-1; J gene: TRBJ1-5; CDR3 protein: CASSQLRGSGNQPQHF
V gene: TRBV7-9; J gene: TRBJ1-1; CDR3 protein: CASSFGDRNTEAFF
V gene: TRBV28; J gene: TRBJ1-3; CDR3 protein: CASSLSTQGSGNTIYF
V gene: TRBV5-1; J gene: TRBJ2-2; CDR3 protein: CASSLRGQGNTGELFF
V gene: TRBV27; J gene: TRBJ2-1; CDR3 protein: CASSLYPYNEQFF
V gene: TRBV7-9; J gene: TRBJ2-7; CDR3 protein: CASSTSGSEDEDEQYF
V gene: TRBV24-1; J gene: TRBJ2-6; CDR3 protein: CATSDSATDSGANVLTF
V gene: TRBV30; J gene: TRBJ1-2; CDR3 protein: CAWIGGPLHYGYTF
V gene: TRBV3-1; J gene: TRBJ2-7; CDR3 protein: CASSQEQGPFEQYF